The next 17 T cell receptor beta chains were all read from a single sample in a study of blood T cells in healthy people across ages. A second PCR, run for about 7 to 11 cycles, used a sample-barcoded 5' primer plus a J-beta primer mix. TCRdb independently ran MiXCR on the 5' RACE reads; one entry per CDR3 protein. The sample gives 850,000 to 950,000 distinct CDR3 sequences, 29% of which show up once; about 18% is in the top ten. Sequencing was performed on blood. The receptors derive from a woman of 80 years or more in good health.

This clonotype has ten or more counts. J is TRBJ2-5 and V is TRBV6-2 or TRBV6-3; 7 nucleotides agree with TRBD1. Germline lookup yields CDR1 MNHEY and CDR2 SVGEGT. With 9 bases clipped from V and 3 bases from J, the junction kept 10 bases outside the gene matches. The CDR3 is made up of 14 amino acids. CDR3 region: CASVSGTAKETQYF. The CDR3 region has the DNA TGTGCCAGTGTTTCCGGGACAGCCAAAGAGACCCAGTACTTC.

This clonotype was recorded many times. This chain uses TRBV6-6 with TRBJ2-3, with unresolved D. Trimming stripped 10 bases from V and 4 bases from J, with 9 bases between. Germline CDR1 and CDR2: MNHNY and SVGAGI (reference sequence). This CDR3 has 11 amino acids. The CDR3 is CATTASDTQYF. As DNA, the CDR3 is TGTGCCACGACGGCTTCAGATACGCAGTATTTT.

This rearrangement joins TRBV28 to TRBJ1-6; tentatively, D is TRBD1 (5 bases). The CDR3 is 13 amino acids. CDR1 is MDHEN and CDR2 is SYDVKM in the germline V gene. V was cut by 7 bases and J by 6 bases, with 10 bases left in between. This CDR3 is CASTGRVNSPLHF. In DNA, the CDR3 is TGTGCCAGCACGGGCAGGGTTAATTCACCCCTCCACTTT.

For this clonotype: This clone may be a read error of a much larger clone one base away. The V and J genes are TRBV18 and TRBJ2-3; D unclear. With 2 bases removed from V and 4 bases from J, the gap between germline ends came to 7 bases. The germline gives CDR1 KGHSH, CDR2 LQKENI. The CDR3 has 13 residues. The DNA for the CDR3 is TGTGCCAGCTCACCAGCATACGCAGATACGCAGTATTTT. Its protein product is CASSPAYADTQYF.

In this sample, this clonotype turned up many times. J is TRBJ2-1 and V is TRBV9; 7 bases fit TRBD2. The germline V gene has CDR1 SGDLS and CDR2 YYNGEE. After removal of 0 bases from V and 9 bases from J, the junction contained 3 bases not matched to a gene. The CDR3 has 13 amino acids. The CDR3 coding sequence is TGTGCCAGCAGCGTAGAGGCTAGCGGTGAGCAGTTCTTC. Protein: CASSVEASGEQFF.

Only a few counts were recorded for this clonotype. This sequence joins TRBV27 and TRBJ2-5; perhaps TRBD2 as D (6 bases). V lost 5 bases to trimming and J lost 7 bases, with 17 bases between them. CDR1 is MNHEY and CDR2 is SMNVEV in the germline V gene (reference sequence). This CDR3 comprises 14 residues. This CDR3 reads CASSPSRAGGTQYF. The CDR3 DNA reads as TGTGCCAGCAGTCCTTCCCGAGCGGGCGGGACCCAGTACTTC.

This clonotype was found a few times. The rearrangement joins TRBV27 to TRBJ1-5; D perhaps matches TRBD1 (6 bases). Per the germline V gene, CDR1 is MNHEY and CDR2 is SMNVEV (reference sequence). Trimming removed 0 bases from V and 5 bases from J, with 14 bases in between. CDR3 length equals 16 residues. CDR3 loop: CASSLSPPRGYQPQHF. In DNA form, the CDR3 reads TGTGCCAGCAGTTTATCGCCCCCAAGGGGGTATCAGCCCCAGCATTTT.

J is TRBJ2-5 and V is TRBV5-1; D might be TRBD1 (6 bases). The end of the DNA aligns better with TRBJ2-7, so the J call may be wrong. The CDR3 contains 14 residues. CDR1 is SGHRS, CDR2 YFSETQ, per germline. The CDR3 is CASSLRDTYYEQYF. The CDR3 DNA reads TGCGCCAGCAGCCTACGGGACACTTACTACGAGCAGTACTTC.

The genes are TRBV11-3 and TRBJ2-1; weak D call: TRBD2 (6 bases). Per the germline V gene, CDR1 is SGHNT and CDR2 is YENEEA. This CDR3 region has 14 residues. V dropped 0 bases and J dropped 10 bases, with 13 bases sitting between them. Here the CDR3 reads CASSLEGSGGEQFF. The CDR3 DNA is TGTGCCAGCAGCTTAGAGGGTAGCGGCGGGGAGCAGTTCTTC. Based on the CDR3 plus reference TRBV11-3 and TRBJ2-1, the full variable domain is EAGVVQSPRYKIIEKKQPVAFWCNPISGHNTLYWYLQNLGQGPELLIRYENEEAVDDSQLPKDRFSAERLKGVDSTLKIQPAELGDSAVYLCASSLEGSGGEQFFGPGTRLTVL.

This clonotype has a count of ten or more. This chain joins TRBV11-2 and TRBJ2-3, with 7 bases lining up with TRBD1. CDR1 and CDR2 (germline): SGHAT, FQNNGV. The J segment lost 4 bases and the V segment lost 5 bases, leaving 9 bases of the junction unmatched. The CDR3 is made up of 15 amino acids. The CDR3 sequence is CASSTYRGSADTQYF. CDR3 nucleotide sequence: TGTGCCAGCAGCACCTACAGGGGATCGGCAGATACGCAGTATTTT.

The table lists this clonotype with a few counts. V and J are TRBV6-5 and TRBJ2-2; 16 bases match TRBD2. Looked up from germline, CDR1 is MNHEY and CDR2 is SVGAGI. With V trimmed by 0 bases and J by 5 bases, 9 bases remained unmatched. This CDR3 has 20 amino acids. In DNA form, the CDR3 reads TGTGCCAGCAGTTACTCCCAGGGGACTAGCGGGGGGGCATGGACCGGGGAGCTGTTTTTT. This sequence encodes CASSYSQGTSGGAWTGELFF.

This clonotype was seen many times. This chain joins TRBV4-3 and TRBJ1-2; D not certain. The V end lost 0 bases, the J end lost 6 bases, and 11 bases lay between the germline ends. CDR1 and CDR2 (germline): LGHNA, YSLEER. The CDR3 extends over 14 amino acids. CDR3 coding DNA: TGCGCCAGCAGCCAAGAGGTAGAGGTGAATGGCTACACCTTC. Amino acids: CASSQEVEVNGYTF.

The V call is TRBV7-9, the J call TRBJ2-5, with 8 positions matching TRBD2. The CDR3 length is 14 residues. Germline V CDR1 and CDR2: SEHNR, FQNEAQ (reference sequence). The J segment lost 11 bases and the V segment lost 7 bases, leaving 15 bases of the junction unmatched. The CDR3 region has the DNA TGTGCCAGCACCTACGGGGCGGGAGGCCATGAGCAGTACTTC. It codes for CASTYGAGGHEQYF.

The rearrangement uses TRBV11-2 and TRBJ2-3; TRBD2 aligns across 9 bases. CDR3 length: 16 amino acids. Germline CDR1 and CDR2: SGHAT and FQNNGV. V was pared by 2 bases and J by 2 bases, with 5 bases of the junction left unmatched. The CDR3 is CASSLRRGGYTDTQYF. The CDR3 region has the DNA TGTGCCAGCAGCTTAAGGCGGGGGGGCTACACAGATACGCAGTATTTT.

The chain employs TRBV14 and TRBJ2-1, with D perhaps matching TRBD2 (6 bases). Germline V lookup: CDR1 SGHDN, CDR2 FVKESK. CDR3 length: 14 residues. The V end lost 3 bases, the J end lost 6 bases, and 12 bases lay between the germline ends. CDR3 sequence: CASSHGGVCNEQFF. The CDR3 DNA sequence: TGTGCCAGCAGCCACGGAGGGGTCTGCAATGAGCAGTTCTTC.

This clonotype was recorded a few times. V gene TRBV20-1 combines with J gene TRBJ2-2; tentative D call: TRBD2 (7 bases). Germline V gene lookup returns CDR1 DFQATT and CDR2 SNEGSKA (reference sequence). Trimming left V 3 bases short and J 4 bases short, with 12 bases between. CDR3 length: 14 amino acids. Here the CDR3 reads CSASAGAGTGELFF. In DNA, the CDR3 is TGCAGTGCTAGTGCGGGGGCCGGCACCGGGGAGCTGTTTTTT.

This clonotype was detected many times. The V and J genes are TRBV4-1 and TRBJ2-1; 10 positions agree with TRBD1. The CDR3 extends over 15 amino acids. Germline V gene data show CDR1 as MGHRA and CDR2 as YSYEKL. V shed 0 bases and J 8 bases; nucleotides not matched to a gene: 4. The CDR3 here is CASSQEMTGGDEQFF. The CDR3 DNA sequence: TGCGCCAGCAGCCAAGAGATGACAGGGGGCGATGAGCAGTTCTTC.